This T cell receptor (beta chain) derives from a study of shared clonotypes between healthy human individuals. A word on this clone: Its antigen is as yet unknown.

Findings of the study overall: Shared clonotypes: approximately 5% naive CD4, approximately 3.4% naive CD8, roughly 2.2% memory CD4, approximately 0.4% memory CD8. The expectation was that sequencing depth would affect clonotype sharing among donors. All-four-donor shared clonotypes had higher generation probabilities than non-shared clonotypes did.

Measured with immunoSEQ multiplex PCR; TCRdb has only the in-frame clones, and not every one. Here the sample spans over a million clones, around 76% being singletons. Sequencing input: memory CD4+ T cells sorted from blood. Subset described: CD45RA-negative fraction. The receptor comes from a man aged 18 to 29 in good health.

The CDR3 reads CASSLSGTGGTHEQYF. In nucleotides, the CDR3 is TGTGCCAGCAGCTTATCCGGGACAGGGGGTACTCACGAGCAGTACTTC. The rearrangement joins TRBV7-9 to TRBJ2-7; TRBD1 aligns across 11 bases. V lost 2 bases and J lost 5; bases outside the gene matches: 8. Per germline, CDR1 SEHNR and CDR2 FQNEAQ (reference sequence). The CDR3 is 16 residues long.